A selection of T cell receptor beta chains follows, all from one sample in a study of CD8 T cells in ankylosing spondylitis. TCRdb itself ran the 5' RACE reads through MiXCR, one entry per CDR3 protein. The sample shows about 800,000 distinct CDR3 sequences, around 11% of them seen only once. The sample was blood, either unsorted or a sorted T cell fraction (not recorded which). Source of these receptors: a male donor with ankylosing spondylitis. CDR3s include the opening cysteine and the closing phenylalanine or tryptophan. The order of the fields is clone size, D gene, V gene, J gene, CDR3 DNA, CDR3 protein. D genes are given only for firm matches. The size field is filled for only some rows; it gives once, few, many or a size class.

few	TRBD1	TRBV10-1	TRBJ2-1	TGCGCCAGCAGTGAGTGGGGACAGGGAGCCTACAATGAGCAGTTCTTC	CASSEWGQGAYNEQFF
.	TRBD2	TRBV19	TRBJ2-5	TGTGCCAGTAGTATCTTGACTAGCGGGAGAGAGACCCAGTACTTC	CASSILTSGRETQYF
many	.	TRBV20-1	TRBJ2-3	TGCAGTGCTAGAAAACGGGCCTTCACAGATACGCAGTATTTT	CSARKRAFTDTQYF
.	TRBD2	TRBV11-3	TRBJ2-1	TGTGCCAGCAGCTCGGGCAGCGGGACGGGCAATGAGCAGTTCTTC	CASSSGSGTGNEQFF
.	TRBD2	TRBV12-3/TRBV12-4	TRBJ2-1	TGTGCCAGCAGCCGGGACTATAGGCCCTACAATGAGCAGTTCTTC	CASSRDYRPYNEQFF
.	TRBD2	TRBV20-1	TRBJ2-1	TGCAGTGCTAGAGTCGGACTAGCGGGAAAGCGGTACAATGAGCAGTTCTTC	CSARVGLAGKRYNEQFF
few	.	TRBV4-3	TRBJ2-1	TGCGCCAGCAGCCAGCCAGCGGGCCTCTACAATGAGCAGTTCTTC	CASSQPAGLYNEQFF
.	TRBD2	TRBV4-2	TRBJ2-2	TGTGCCAGCAGCCAAGAAGTAGCGGGAGTTGCGGGGGAGCTGTTTTTT	CASSQEVAGVAGELFF
few	.	TRBV15	TRBJ2-5	TGTGCCACCAGCAGAGATCTCACAGAGACCCAGTACTTC	CATSRDLTETQYF
few	.	TRBV20-1	TRBJ1-4	TGCAGTGCTAGCGAGGACAGCAAAAAACTGTTTTTT	CSASEDSKKLFF
.	TRBD2	TRBV12-3/TRBV12-4	TRBJ2-2	TGTGCCAGCACCCCCGCTTCTAGCGGAACGAACACCGGGGAGCTGTTTTTT	CASTPASSGTNTGELFF
few	.	TRBV10-1	TRBJ2-7	TGCGCCAGCACCCCTGGAGGGACAAACTACGAGCAGTACTTC	CASTPGGTNYEQYF
.	TRBD1	TRBV20-1	TRBJ1-4	TGCAGTGCTCGGGACAGAGACAATGAAAAACTGTTTTTT	CSARDRDNEKLFF
many	.	TRBV28	TRBJ2-5	TGTGCCAGCAAAGGGCAAATCCAAGAGACCCAGTACTTC	CASKGQIQETQYF
.	TRBD1	TRBV12-3/TRBV12-4	TRBJ1-5	TGTGCCAGCACCTCGACAGGGAAGTATCAGCCCCAGCATTTT	CASTSTGKYQPQHF
.	.	TRBV9	TRBJ2-7	TGTGCCAGCAGCGTAAGCCAGGGCTTCTTAGGCGAGCAGTACTTC	CASSVSQGFLGEQYF
.	TRBD1	TRBV20-1	TRBJ1-2	TGCAGTGCTAGACCAGGGACAGGGCTAAACTATGGCTACACCTTC	CSARPGTGLNYGYTF
.	TRBD2	TRBV4-1	TRBJ2-3	TGCGCCAGCAGCCGTTCATACAGCGGGAGCGCAGATACGCAGTATTTT	CASSRSYSGSADTQYF
.	.	TRBV20-1	TRBJ1-6	TGCAGTGCTAGAGATAGCGCCGGTAGGGAGACCCTCCACTTT	CSARDSAGRETLHF
many	.	TRBV12-3/TRBV12-4	TRBJ1-5	TGTGCCAGCAGTTCCAGGGTTTCTCAGCCCCAGCATTTT	CASSSRVSQPQHF
few	.	TRBV5-1	TRBJ1-1	TGCGCCAGCAGCTCCAACTCTCAAGCTTTCTTT	CASSSNSQAFF
.	.	TRBV7-2	TRBJ1-5	TGTGCCAGCAGCCCTTACAGGGACAATAGCAATCAGCCCCAGCATTTT	CASSPYRDNSNQPQHF
once	.	TRBV5-1	TRBJ1-2	TGCGCCAGCAGCTTGGCTACCAGGGAAGGTGGCTACACCTTC	CASSLATREGGYTF
few	.	TRBV9	TRBJ2-3	TGTGCCAGCAGCGTTAGCCCTCATTCACAGGGATCCGCGCAGTATTTT	CASSVSPHSQGSAQYF
many	.	TRBV20-1	TRBJ2-5	TGCAGTGCTATGGGTCTAGGGGAGACCCAGTACTTC	CSAMGLGETQYF
many	.	TRBV12-3/TRBV12-4	TRBJ2-7	TGTGCCAGCAGTTTCGTACCCGACCACGAGCAGTACTTC	CASSFVPDHEQYF
few	.	TRBV6-1	TRBJ1-4	TGTGCCAGCAGTGTTTGGCAGGCCACAGCTAATGAAAAACTGTTTTTT	CASSVWQATANEKLFF
few	.	TRBV7-2	TRBJ2-5	TGTGCCAGCAGCCTCGGCGGGATGTACCAAGAGACCCAGTACTTC	CASSLGGMYQETQYF
.	.	TRBV3-1	TRBJ1-1	TGTGCCAGCAGCCCACCGTGGGATTTGGGGAGCACTGAAGCTTTCTTT	CASSPPWDLGSTEAFF
few	TRBD1	TRBV6-1	TRBJ1-5	TGTGCCAGCACCCGGACAGGGGGCGGTCAGCCCCAGCATTTT	CASTRTGGGQPQHF
.	.	TRBV28	TRBJ2-7	TGTGCCAGCAGTCCGCCGGGACCGAGGTATGACTCCTCCGAGCAGTACTTC	CASSPPGPRYDSSEQYF
.	TRBD2	TRBV18	TRBJ2-2	TGTGCCAGCTCACCGCTAGCGGGATTGGAGCTGTTTTTT	CASSPLAGLELFF
many	.	TRBV10-3	TRBJ2-5	TGTGCCATCAGTGCCCCCGGGGTCGTGGAGACCCAGTACTTC	CAISAPGVVETQYF
.	TRBD2	TRBV7-2	TRBJ2-3	TGTGCCAGCAGCTTCTCGGGACTAGCGGGAACAGATACGCAGTATTTT	CASSFSGLAGTDTQYF
.	.	TRBV18	TRBJ2-7	TGTGCCAGCTCACCATCAGGGGCGGGCCGCGGGTACGAGCAGTACTTC	CASSPSGAGRGYEQYF
.	.	TRBV4-3	TRBJ1-4	TGCGCCAGCAGCCAAGATCCGGCAGGACGGGGGAATGAAAAACTGTTTTTT	CASSQDPAGRGNEKLFF
many	.	TRBV12-3/TRBV12-4	TRBJ1-1	TGTGCCAGCAGCCCCCGGTGGAACACTGAAGCTTTCTTT	CASSPRWNTEAFF
.	.	TRBV7-2	TRBJ1-6	TGTGCCAGCAGGAACTCCTATAATTCACCCCTCCACTTT	CASRNSYNSPLHF
many	.	TRBV7-2	TRBJ1-1	TGTGCCAGCAGCAACCCCCGGGGGCGCGAGAACACTGAAGCTTTCTTT	CASSNPRGRENTEAFF
.	TRBD2	TRBV12-3/TRBV12-4	TRBJ2-7	TGTGCCAGCAGTTTTAGCGGGAGACACTACGAGCAGTACTTC	CASSFSGRHYEQYF
.	TRBD1	TRBV10-3	TRBJ1-1	TGTGCCATCACCTCTGGACAGGGAGGGACTGAAGCTTTCTTT	CAITSGQGGTEAFF
few	TRBD1	TRBV20-1	TRBJ1-4	TGCAGTGCTAACGGACAGGGGGTCGGGAATGAAAAACTGTTTTTT	CSANGQGVGNEKLFF
few	TRBD2	TRBV9	TRBJ2-3	TGTGCCAGCAGCTCTGGACTAGCGCCTAACACAGATACGCAGTATTTT	CASSSGLAPNTDTQYF
.	TRBD1	TRBV5-1	TRBJ2-4	TGCGCCAGCAGCTGGGGGACAGTAAACATTCAGTACTTC	CASSWGTVNIQYF
.	TRBD1	TRBV6-5	TRBJ1-1	TGTGCCAGCAGTTCCACAGGGGGGATTGAAGCTTTCTTT	CASSSTGGIEAFF
few	.	TRBV4-3	TRBJ1-4	TGCGCCAGCAGCCTATGGACAACCGCGAATGAAAAACTGTTTTTT	CASSLWTTANEKLFF
few	.	TRBV20-1	TRBJ2-4	TGCAGTGCCTGGGGCGGAAATAAAAACATTCAGTACTTC	CSAWGGNKNIQYF
.	.	TRBV29-1	TRBJ2-1	TGCAGCGGGGGGTACGAGCAGTTCTTC	CSGGYEQFF
.	TRBD1	TRBV11-1	TRBJ2-1	TGTGCCAGCAGCTTAAAGGGCCGGGACAGGGGGTTTACAAGCTCCTACAATGAGCAGTTCTTC	CASSLKGRDRGFTSSYNEQFF
few	.	TRBV14	TRBJ2-2	TGTGCCAGCAGTTGGCGGTTGAACACCGGGGAGCTGTTTTTT	CASSWRLNTGELFF